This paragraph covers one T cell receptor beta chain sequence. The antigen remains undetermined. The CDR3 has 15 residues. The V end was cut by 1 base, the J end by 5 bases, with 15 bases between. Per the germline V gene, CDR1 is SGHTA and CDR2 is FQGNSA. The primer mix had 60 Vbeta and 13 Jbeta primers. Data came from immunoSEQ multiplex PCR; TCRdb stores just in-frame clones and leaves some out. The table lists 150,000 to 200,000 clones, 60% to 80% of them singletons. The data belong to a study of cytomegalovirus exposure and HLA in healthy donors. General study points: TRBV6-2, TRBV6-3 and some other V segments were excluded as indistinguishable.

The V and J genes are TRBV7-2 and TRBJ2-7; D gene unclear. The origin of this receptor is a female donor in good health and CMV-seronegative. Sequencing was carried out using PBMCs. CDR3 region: CASSLVRVWSDEQYF. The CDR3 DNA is TGTGCCAGCAGCTTAGTTCGGGTGTGGTCGGACGAGCAGTACTTC.